The text below deals with one TCR beta chain. The sample belongs to a study of blood T cell repertoires in COVID-19. Germline CDR1 and CDR2: LGHDT and YNNKEL (reference sequence). This CDR3 contains 14 residues. After removal of 6 bases from V and 4 bases from J, the junction contained 6 bases not matched to a gene. Sequencing was performed with immunoSEQ multiplex PCR; in TCRdb, only in-frame clones are kept and a portion is missing. The sample yields roughly 210,000 clones, less than 90% seen once. The clonotype originates from a woman aged 80 or over with COVID-19, enrolled during active disease. V gene TRBV3-1 (or the pseudogene TRBV3-2) combines with J gene TRBJ1-5; 7 bases map to TRBD1. The sequencing sample was made of peripheral blood. The CDR3 DNA is TGTGCCAGCAGTAGGTCAGGGGGGAATCAGCCCCAGCATTTT. Translation gives CASSRSGGNQPQHF.